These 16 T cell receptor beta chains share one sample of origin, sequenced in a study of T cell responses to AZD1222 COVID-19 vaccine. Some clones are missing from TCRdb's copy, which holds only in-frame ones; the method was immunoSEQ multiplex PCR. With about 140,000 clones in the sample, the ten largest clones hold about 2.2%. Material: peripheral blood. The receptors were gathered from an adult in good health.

CDR3 coding DNA: TGTGCCAGCACCGTAAGCGGGGGGGCCTCGGATACGCAGTATTTT. This gives the protein CASTVSGGASDTQYF. This chain connects TRBV5-4 to TRBJ2-3, with 10 bases aligning to TRBD2. CDR1 and CDR2 from the germline V gene are SGHNT and YYREEE (reference sequence). The CDR3 sequence is 15 residues long. Losses at the gene ends were 6 bases for V and 6 bases for J; bases not matched to a gene: 10.

CDR3 amino acids: CASSLSLNYGYTF. The CDR3, as DNA: TGTGCCAGCAGTTTATCCCTAAACTATGGCTACACCTTC. V usage is TRBV28 and J usage is TRBJ1-2; D is undetermined. V was pared by 1 base and J by 2 bases, with 5 bases between. This CDR3 is 13 amino acids long. The germline gives CDR1 MDHEN, CDR2 SYDVKM.

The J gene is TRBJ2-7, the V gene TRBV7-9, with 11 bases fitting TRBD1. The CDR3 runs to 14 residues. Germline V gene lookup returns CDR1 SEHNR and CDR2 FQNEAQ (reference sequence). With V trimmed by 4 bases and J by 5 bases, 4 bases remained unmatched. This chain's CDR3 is CASSSRDRGDEQYF. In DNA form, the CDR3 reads TGTGCCAGCAGCTCCCGGGACAGGGGGGACGAGCAGTACTTC.

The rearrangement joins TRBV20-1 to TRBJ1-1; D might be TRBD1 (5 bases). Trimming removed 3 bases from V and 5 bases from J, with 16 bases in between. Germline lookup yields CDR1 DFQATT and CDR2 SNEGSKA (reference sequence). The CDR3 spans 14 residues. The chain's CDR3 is CSASTPGRWTEAFF. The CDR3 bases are TGCAGTGCTAGTACCCCAGGGAGATGGACTGAAGCTTTCTTT.

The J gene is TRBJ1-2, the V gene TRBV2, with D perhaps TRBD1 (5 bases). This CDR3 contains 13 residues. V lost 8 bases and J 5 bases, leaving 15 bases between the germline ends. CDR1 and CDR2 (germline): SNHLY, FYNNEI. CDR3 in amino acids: CASQGEGRYGYTF. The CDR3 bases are TGTGCCAGCCAAGGGGAGGGGCGGTATGGCTACACCTTC. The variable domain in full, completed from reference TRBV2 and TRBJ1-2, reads EPEVTQTPSHQVTQMGQEVILRCVPISNHLYFYWYRQILGQKVEFLVSFYNNEISEKSEIFDDQFSVERPDGSNFTLKIRSTKLEDSAMYFCASQGEGRYGYTFGSGTRLTVV.

Here the CDR3 DNA reads TGCAGTGCTAGTGAGGGGGGTCATGATTCACCCCTCCACTTT. It encodes CSASEGGHDSPLHF. The V and J genes are TRBV20-1 and TRBJ1-6, with D possibly TRBD1 on 6 matching bases. V was cut by 3 bases and J by 8 bases, with 14 bases left in between. The CDR3 contains 14 residues. Germline V gene lookup returns CDR1 DFQATT and CDR2 SNEGSKA (reference sequence).

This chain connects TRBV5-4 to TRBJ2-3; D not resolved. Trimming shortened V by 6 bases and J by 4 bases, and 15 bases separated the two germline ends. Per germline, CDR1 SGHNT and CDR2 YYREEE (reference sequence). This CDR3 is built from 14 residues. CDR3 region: CASKGRPGADTQYF. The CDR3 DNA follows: TGTGCCAGCAAGGGAAGGCCCGGTGCAGATACGCAGTATTTT.

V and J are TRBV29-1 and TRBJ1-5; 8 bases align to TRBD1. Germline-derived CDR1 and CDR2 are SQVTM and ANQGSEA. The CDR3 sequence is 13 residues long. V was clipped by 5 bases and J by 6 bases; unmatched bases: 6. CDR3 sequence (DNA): TGCAGCGTTCAAACAGGGGGTGGTCAGCCCCAGCATTTT. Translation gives CSVQTGGGQPQHF.

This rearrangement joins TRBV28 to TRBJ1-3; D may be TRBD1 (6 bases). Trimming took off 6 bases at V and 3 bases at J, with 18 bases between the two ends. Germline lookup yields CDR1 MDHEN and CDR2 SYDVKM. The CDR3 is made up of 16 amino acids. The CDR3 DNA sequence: TGTGCCAGCAGCCCCCCCGGCAGGGGAGGTGGAAACACCATATATTTT. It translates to CASSPPGRGGGNTIYF. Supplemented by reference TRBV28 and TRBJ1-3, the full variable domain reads DVKVTQSSRYLVKRTGEKVFLECVQDMDHENMFWYRQDPGLGLRLIYFSYDVKMKEKGDIPEGYSVSREKKERFSLILESASTNQTSMYLCASSPPGRGGGNTIYFGEGSWLTVV.

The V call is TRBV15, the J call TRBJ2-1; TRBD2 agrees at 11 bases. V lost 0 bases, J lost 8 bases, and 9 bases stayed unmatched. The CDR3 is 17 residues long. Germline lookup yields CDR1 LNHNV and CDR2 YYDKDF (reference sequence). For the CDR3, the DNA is TGTGCCACCAGCAGAGATGCAACTAGCGGGGGTTTGGATGAGCAGTTCTTC. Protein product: CATSRDATSGGLDEQFF. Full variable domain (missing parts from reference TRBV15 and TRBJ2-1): DAMVIQNPRYQVTQFGKPVTLSCSQTLNHNVMYWYQQKSSQAPKLLFHYYDKDFNNEADTPDNFQSRRPNTSFCFLDIRSPGLGDTAMYLCATSRDATSGGLDEQFFGPGTRLTVL.

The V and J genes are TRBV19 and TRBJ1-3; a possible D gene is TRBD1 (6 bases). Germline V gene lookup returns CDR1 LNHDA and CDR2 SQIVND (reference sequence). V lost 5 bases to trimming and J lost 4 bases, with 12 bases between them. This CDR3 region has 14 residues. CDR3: CASSLGAFGNTIYF. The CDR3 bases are TGTGCCAGTAGTTTGGGGGCGTTCGGAAACACCATATATTTT.

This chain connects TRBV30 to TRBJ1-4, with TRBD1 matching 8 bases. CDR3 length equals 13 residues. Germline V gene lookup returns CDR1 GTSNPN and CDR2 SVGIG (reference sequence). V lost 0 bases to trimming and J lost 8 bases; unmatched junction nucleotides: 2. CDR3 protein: CAWSVGQGEKLFF. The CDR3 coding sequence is TGTGCCTGGAGTGTAGGACAGGGCGAAAAACTGTTTTTT.

The CDR3 nucleotides are TGTGCCAGCATGCAGAACACCGGGGAGCTGTTTTTT. It yields the protein CASMQNTGELFF. This chain connects TRBV25-1 to TRBJ2-2; D is ambiguous. V gave up 7 bases and J gave up 1 base, with 4 bases separating them. In germline, CDR1 is MGHDK, CDR2 SYGVNS. The CDR3 sequence is 12 residues long.

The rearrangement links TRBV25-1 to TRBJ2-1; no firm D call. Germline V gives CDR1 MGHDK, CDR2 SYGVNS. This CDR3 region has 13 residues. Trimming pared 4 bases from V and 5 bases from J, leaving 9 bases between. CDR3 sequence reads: CASSAGFDNEQFF. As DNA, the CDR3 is TGTGCCAGCAGTGCTGGGTTCGACAATGAGCAGTTCTTC.

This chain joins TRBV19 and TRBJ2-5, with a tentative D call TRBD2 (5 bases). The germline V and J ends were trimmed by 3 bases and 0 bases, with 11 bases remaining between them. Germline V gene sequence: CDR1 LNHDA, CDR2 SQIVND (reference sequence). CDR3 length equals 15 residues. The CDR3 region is CASSISAGDQETQYF. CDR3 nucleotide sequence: TGTGCCAGTAGTATCTCCGCCGGGGACCAAGAGACCCAGTACTTC.

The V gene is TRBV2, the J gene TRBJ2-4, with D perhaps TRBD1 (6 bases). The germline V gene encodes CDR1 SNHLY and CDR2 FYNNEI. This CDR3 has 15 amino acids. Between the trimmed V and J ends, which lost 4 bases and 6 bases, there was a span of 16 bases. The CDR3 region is CASSVRGIEGNIQYF. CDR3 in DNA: TGTGCCAGCAGTGTTAGGGGGATCGAGGGAAACATTCAGTACTTC.